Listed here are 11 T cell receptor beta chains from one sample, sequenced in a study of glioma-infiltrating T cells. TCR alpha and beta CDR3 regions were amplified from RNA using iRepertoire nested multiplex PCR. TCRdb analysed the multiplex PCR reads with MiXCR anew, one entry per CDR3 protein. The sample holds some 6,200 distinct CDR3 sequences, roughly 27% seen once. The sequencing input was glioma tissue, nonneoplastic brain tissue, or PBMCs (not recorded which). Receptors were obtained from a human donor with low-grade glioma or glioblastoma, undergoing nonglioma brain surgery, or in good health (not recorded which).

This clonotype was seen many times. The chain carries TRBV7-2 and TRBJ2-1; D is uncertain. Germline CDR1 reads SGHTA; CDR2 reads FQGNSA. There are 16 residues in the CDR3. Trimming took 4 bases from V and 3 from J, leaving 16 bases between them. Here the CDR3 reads CASSSRASSYYNEQFF. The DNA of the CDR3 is TGTGCCAGCAGCTCCCGCGCATCCTCCTACTACAATGAGCAGTTCTTC.

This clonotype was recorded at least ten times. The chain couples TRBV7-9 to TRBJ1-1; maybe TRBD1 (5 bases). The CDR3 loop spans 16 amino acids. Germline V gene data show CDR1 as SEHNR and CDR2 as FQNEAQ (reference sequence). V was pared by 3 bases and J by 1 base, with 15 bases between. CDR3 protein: CASSLRYGGGNTEAFF. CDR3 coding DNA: TGTGCCAGCAGCTTGCGCTACGGCGGGGGGAACACTGAAGCTTTCTTT.

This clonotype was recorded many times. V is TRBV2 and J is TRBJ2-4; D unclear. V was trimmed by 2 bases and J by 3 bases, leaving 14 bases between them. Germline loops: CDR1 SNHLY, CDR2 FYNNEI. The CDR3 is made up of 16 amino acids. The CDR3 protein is CASSETVLVVKNIQYF. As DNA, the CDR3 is TGTGCCAGCAGTGAAACGGTGTTGGTGGTCAAAAACATTCAGTACTTC. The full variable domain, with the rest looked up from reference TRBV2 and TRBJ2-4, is EPEVTQTPSHQVTQMGQEVILRCVPISNHLYFYWYRQILGQKVEFLVSFYNNEISEKSEIFDDQFSVERPDGSNFTLKIRSTKLEDSAMYFCASSETVLVVKNIQYFGAGTRLSVL.

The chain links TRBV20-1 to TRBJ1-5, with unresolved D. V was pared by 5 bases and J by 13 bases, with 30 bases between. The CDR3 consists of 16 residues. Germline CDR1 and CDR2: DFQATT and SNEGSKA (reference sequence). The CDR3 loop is CSAAVEGRASGREQHF. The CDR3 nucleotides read TGCAGTGCTGCCGTCGAAGGACGGGCCTCCGGGCGGGAACAGCATTTT.

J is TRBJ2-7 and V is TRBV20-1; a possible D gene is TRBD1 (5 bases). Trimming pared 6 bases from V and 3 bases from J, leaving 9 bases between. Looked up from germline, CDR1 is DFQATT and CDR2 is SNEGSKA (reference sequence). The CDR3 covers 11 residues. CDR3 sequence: CSARTHYEQYF. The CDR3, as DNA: TGCAGTGCCCGGACACACTACGAGCAGTACTTC.

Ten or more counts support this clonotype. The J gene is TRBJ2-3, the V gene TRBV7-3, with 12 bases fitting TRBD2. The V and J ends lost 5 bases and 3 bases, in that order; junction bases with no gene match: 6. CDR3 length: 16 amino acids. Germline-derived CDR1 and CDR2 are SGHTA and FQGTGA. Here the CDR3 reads CASSPMTSGGTDTQYF. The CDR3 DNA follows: TGTGCCAGCAGCCCTATGACTAGCGGGGGTACAGATACGCAGTATTTT.

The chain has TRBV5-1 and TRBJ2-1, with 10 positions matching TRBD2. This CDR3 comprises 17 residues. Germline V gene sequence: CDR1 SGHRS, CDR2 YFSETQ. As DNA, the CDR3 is TGCGTTAGCAGCTTTAATCCGCTAGCGGGAGAGTACAATGAGCAGTTCTTC. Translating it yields CVSSFNPLAGEYNEQFF.

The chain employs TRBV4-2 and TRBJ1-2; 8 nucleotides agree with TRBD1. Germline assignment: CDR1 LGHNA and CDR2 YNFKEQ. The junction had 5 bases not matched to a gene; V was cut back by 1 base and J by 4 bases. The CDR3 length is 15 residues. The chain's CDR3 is CASSQGRTGGYGYTF. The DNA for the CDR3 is TGTGCCAGCAGCCAAGGAAGAACAGGGGGCTATGGCTACACCTTC.

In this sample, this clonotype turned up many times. CDR3 protein: CATQRTVDQPQHF. The CDR3, as DNA: TGTGCCACCCAGCGGACAGTTGATCAGCCCCAGCATTTT. V is TRBV19 and J is TRBJ1-5, with a weak D call TRBD1 (6 bases). The CDR3 is made up of 13 amino acids. V was pared by 10 bases and J by 5 bases, with 15 bases between. In germline, CDR1 is LNHDA, CDR2 SQIVND (reference sequence).

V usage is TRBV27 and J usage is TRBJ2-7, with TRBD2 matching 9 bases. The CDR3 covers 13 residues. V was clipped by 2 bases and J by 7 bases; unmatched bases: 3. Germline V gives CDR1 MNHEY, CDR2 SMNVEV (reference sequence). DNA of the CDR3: TGTGCCAGCAGTTTAGCGGGAGGGCGAGAGCAGTACGTC. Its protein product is CASSLAGGREQYV.

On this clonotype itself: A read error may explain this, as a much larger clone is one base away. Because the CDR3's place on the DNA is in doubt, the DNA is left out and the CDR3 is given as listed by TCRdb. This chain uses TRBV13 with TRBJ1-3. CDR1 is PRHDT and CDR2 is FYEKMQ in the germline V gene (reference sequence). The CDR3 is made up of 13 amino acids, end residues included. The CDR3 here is CAGSVGYGNTTYF.